This is a list of T cell receptor beta chains from one sample in a study of blood T cells in healthy people across ages. TCRdb reprocessed the 5' RACE reads with MiXCR, giving one entry per CDR3 protein. The data contain hundreds of thousands of distinct CDR3 sequences, roughly 58% of them singletons. The sample consisted of blood. The receptors stem from a man in his 60s in good health. Each CDR3 is given with its conserved first and last residue. A D gene is named only where the DNA matches it firmly. Rows may omit the clone size; those that give it use once, few, many or a size class.

D	size	V	J	CDR3	DNA
TRBD2	few	TRBV6-6	TRBJ2-3	CASSYTSGGDYTQYF	TGTGCCAGCAGTTACACTAGCGGGGGGGATTATACGCAGTATTTT
NA	NA	TRBV9	TRBJ1-2	CASTSLGGNYGCTF	TGTGCCAGCACCTCTTTGGGGGGGAACTATGGCTGCACCTTC
TRBD1	few	TRBV29-1	TRBJ2-3	CSVTGTAPSTDTQYF	TGCAGCGTGACCGGGACAGCTCCTAGCACAGATACGCAGTATTTT
NA	NA	TRBV20-1	TRBJ2-3	CSARVRAGGRSTDTQYF	TGCAGTGCTAGAGTGCGAGCGGGCGGCCGTAGCACAGATACGCAGTATTTT
NA	once	TRBV5-1	TRBJ2-1	CASSEGWDEQFF	TGCGCCAGCAGCGAAGGCTGGGATGAGCAGTTCTTC
TRBD2	few	TRBV15	TRBJ2-1	CATSRGAGAVFNEQFF	TGTGCCACCAGCAGAGGAGCGGGGGCCGTTTTCAATGAGCAGTTCTTC
NA	NA	TRBV7-2	TRBJ1-5	CASSQRGSNQPQHF	TGTGCCAGCAGCCAAAGGGGTAGCAATCAGCCCCAGCATTTT
TRBD2	NA	TRBV6-5	TRBJ2-7	CASSYSAAGGSSYEQYF	TGTGCCAGCAGTTACTCGGCGGCGGGGGGAAGCTCCTACGAGCAGTACTTC
NA	NA	TRBV18	TRBJ1-1	CARSPREGLNTEAFF	TGTGCCCGCTCACCAAGAGAAGGACTGAACACTGAAGCTTTCTTT
TRBD1	NA	TRBV13	TRBJ2-7	CASSLGRQGAYEQYF	TGTGCCAGCAGCTTAGGGAGACAGGGAGCCTACGAGCAGTACTTC
NA	NA	TRBV12-3/TRBV12-4	TRBJ2-3	CAGSPSDLSTDTQYF	TGTGCCGGCAGTCCTTCGGACCTTAGCACAGATACGCAATATTTT
NA	NA	TRBV29-1	TRBJ2-5	CSGIHDKQETQYF	TGCAGCGGGATTCATGACAAACAAGAGACCCAGTACTTC
TRBD1	NA	TRBV20-1	TRBJ2-7	CSAAPRQGATYEQYF	TGCAGTGCCGCCCCGCGACAGGGGGCCACCTACGAGCAGTACTTC
TRBD1	NA	TRBV5-1	TRBJ2-3	CASSRPPGQTTDTQYF	TGCGCCAGCAGCCGGCCTCCGGGACAGACAACAGATACGCAGTATTTT
NA	NA	TRBV29-1	TRBJ1-1	CSTSAAGRSTEAFF	TGCAGCACAAGCGCGGCAGGGAGGAGTACTGAAGCTTTCTTT
TRBD1	NA	TRBV5-1	TRBJ1-1	CASSFTGEGAFF	TGCGCCAGCAGCTTTACAGGGGAGGGGGCTTTCTTT
NA	NA	TRBV12-3/TRBV12-4	TRBJ2-1	CASSKRENNEQFF	TGTGCCAGCAGTAAAAGGGAAAACAATGAGCAGTTCTTC
TRBD2	NA	TRBV20-1	TRBJ2-1	CSATKTSGTYNEQFF	TGCAGTGCGACTAAGACTAGCGGGACCTACAATGAGCAGTTCTTC
NA	few	TRBV12-3/TRBV12-4	TRBJ1-1	CASSSGARVEAFF	TGTGCCAGCAGTTCCGGTGCAAGGGTTGAAGCTTTCTTT
NA	few	TRBV12-3/TRBV12-4	TRBJ2-3	CASSLRSGDTQYF	TGTGCCAGCAGTTTACGATCCGGAGATACGCAGTATTTT
NA	once	TRBV6-5	TRBJ2-5	CASSTRPLGETQYF	TGTGCCAGCAGTACCAGGCCCCTTGGAGAGACCCAGTACTTC
TRBD2	NA	TRBV14	TRBJ2-5	CASSYGLAGGQSTQYF	TGTGCCAGCAGCTACGGACTAGCGGGGGGACAAAGCACCCAGTACTTC
NA	NA	TRBV3-1	TRBJ2-5	CASSMWVKETQYF	TGTGCCAGCAGTATGTGGGTTAAGGAGACCCAGTACTTC
TRBD1	NA	TRBV5-4	TRBJ1-1	CASSLYRGGTEAFF	TGTGCCAGCAGCTTGTACAGGGGTGGTACTGAAGCTTTCTTT
NA	few	TRBV29-1	TRBJ2-5	CSVEAQVQETQYF	TGCAGCGTTGAGGCGCAGGTCCAAGAGACCCAGTACTTC
NA	few	TRBV20-1	TRBJ2-3	CSAEGDPTDTQYF	TGCAGTGCTGAGGGGGACCCCACAGATACGCAGTATTTT
NA	NA	TRBV10-2	TRBJ2-3	CASSESSPRTSTDTQYF	TGCGCCAGCAGTGAGTCGAGCCCCAGGACCAGCACAGATACGCAGTATTTT
TRBD1	NA	TRBV5-1	TRBJ2-5	CASSTGTGARTQYF	TGCGCCAGCAGCACGGGGACAGGAGCGCGGACCCAGTACTTC
NA	NA	TRBV18	TRBJ2-2	CASSPRGANTGELFF	TGTGCCAGCTCACCACGGGGAGCGAACACCGGGGAGCTGTTTTTT
NA	once	TRBV20-1	TRBJ1-1	CSAPWGSTMNTEAFF	TGCAGTGCCCCATGGGGCAGTACAATGAACACTGAAGCTTTCTTT
NA	NA	TRBV19	TRBJ2-2	CASRPFRGNTGELFF	TGTGCCAGTAGACCCTTCAGGGGGAACACCGGGGAGCTGTTTTTT
NA	NA	TRBV3-1	TRBJ2-5	CASSQDPGSSHRQYF	TGTGCCAGCAGCCAAGATCCGGGGTCCAGTCATAGGCAGTACTTC
NA	NA	TRBV20-1	TRBJ1-5	CSARDTGSDQPQHF	TGCAGTGCTCGGGATACAGGGTCCGATCAGCCCCAGCATTTT
TRBD1	NA	TRBV24-1	TRBJ2-5	CATSGPTGMETQYF	TGTGCCACCAGTGGCCCGACAGGGATGGAGACCCAGTACTTC
TRBD2	NA	TRBV6-4	TRBJ2-2	CASRPSGGLGTGELFF	TGTGCCAGCAGGCCAAGCGGGGGGCTCGGCACCGGGGAGCTGTTTTTT
NA	many	TRBV29-1	TRBJ2-5	CSVQLPGYETQYF	TGCAGCGTACAGCTCCCAGGGTACGAGACCCAGTACTTC
NA	few	TRBV18	TRBJ2-1	CASSPPSSYNEQFF	TGTGCCAGCTCACCTCCCAGCTCCTACAATGAGCAGTTCTTC
NA	NA	TRBV12-3/TRBV12-4	TRBJ2-6	CASSQLVGGIRGANVLTF	TGTGCCAGCAGCCAACTAGTGGGGGGAATCCGGGGGGCCAACGTCCTGACTTTC
TRBD1	NA	TRBV9	TRBJ1-1	CASSAASNGGRGGTEAFF	TGTGCCAGCAGCGCAGCCTCTAACGGGGGCAGGGGGGGTACTGAAGCTTTCTTT
NA	NA	TRBV11-2	TRBJ2-7	CASSSPRGQETRYF	TGTGCCAGCAGCTCGCCTCGGGGGCAAGAGACCCGGTACTTC
NA	NA	TRBV5-1	TRBJ2-5	CASSLQGGYQETQYF	TGCGCCAGCAGCTTGCAAGGGGGGTACCAAGAGACCCAGTACTTC
TRBD1	NA	TRBV7-2	TRBJ1-2	CASTNRGRSEGYTF	TGTGCCAGCACCAACAGGGGGCGCAGTGAGGGCTACACCTTC
TRBD2	NA	TRBV20-1	TRBJ2-3	CSAGKGGLAVTDTQYF	TGCAGTGCCGGGAAGGGGGGACTAGCGGTCACAGATACGCAGTATTTT
TRBD2	few	TRBV4-1	TRBJ2-5	CASSQEGTSGQETQYF	TGCGCCAGCAGCCAAGAGGGGACTAGCGGGCAAGAGACCCAGTACTTC
TRBD2	NA	TRBV4-3	TRBJ2-5	CASSQDLPGLALETQYF	TGCGCCAGCAGCCAAGATTTGCCCGGACTAGCGTTAGAGACCCAGTACTTC
NA	NA	TRBV9	TRBJ1-2	CASSGPGLVHGYTF	TGTGCCAGCAGCGGACCGGGACTGGTCCATGGCTACACCTTC
TRBD1	few	TRBV6-1	TRBJ1-2	CASGLQGVYGYTF	TGTGCCAGCGGGTTACAGGGGGTCTATGGCTACACCTTC
TRBD1	NA	TRBV5-1	TRBJ1-2	CASSLEQGGSYGYTF	TGCGCCAGCAGCTTGGAACAGGGGGGATCCTATGGCTACACCTTC
TRBD1	NA	TRBV4-1	TRBJ1-6	CASSPIRSGTGDSPLHF	TGCGCCAGCAGCCCGATCAGGTCCGGGACAGGGGATTCACCCCTCCACTTT
NA	NA	TRBV6-6	TRBJ2-5	CASSYRQGFYNEQYF	TGTGCCAGCAGTTACCGGCAGGGGTTCTACAATGAGCAGTACTTC
NA	NA	TRBV7-9	TRBJ2-7	CASSEGLGHYEQYF	TGTGCCAGCAGCGAGGGACTGGGACACTACGAGCAGTACTTC
TRBD1	NA	TRBV4-2	TRBJ2-4	CASSLAGGRENIQYF	TGTGCCAGCAGCCTAGCAGGGGGCAGGGAAAACATTCAGTACTTC
NA	NA	TRBV27	TRBJ1-6	CASRTIGRASGNSPLHF	TGTGCCAGCAGAACCATAGGGAGGGCTTCGGGTAATTCACCCCTCCACTTT
TRBD1	NA	TRBV20-1	TRBJ1-1	CSASGTENTEAFF	TGCAGTGCTTCCGGGACAGAGAACACTGAAGCTTTCTTT
TRBD2	NA	TRBV29-1	TRBJ2-1	CSVIKRERYNEQFF	TGCAGCGTTATTAAGCGGGAGAGATACAATGAGCAGTTCTTC
TRBD1	NA	TRBV27	TRBJ1-2	CASRRDSNYGYTF	TGTGCCAGCAGAAGGGACAGCAACTATGGCTACACCTTC
NA	NA	TRBV20-1	TRBJ1-6	CSASDPGGSYNSPLHF	TGCAGTGCTAGCGACCCTGGGGGCTCCTATAATTCACCCCTCCACTTT